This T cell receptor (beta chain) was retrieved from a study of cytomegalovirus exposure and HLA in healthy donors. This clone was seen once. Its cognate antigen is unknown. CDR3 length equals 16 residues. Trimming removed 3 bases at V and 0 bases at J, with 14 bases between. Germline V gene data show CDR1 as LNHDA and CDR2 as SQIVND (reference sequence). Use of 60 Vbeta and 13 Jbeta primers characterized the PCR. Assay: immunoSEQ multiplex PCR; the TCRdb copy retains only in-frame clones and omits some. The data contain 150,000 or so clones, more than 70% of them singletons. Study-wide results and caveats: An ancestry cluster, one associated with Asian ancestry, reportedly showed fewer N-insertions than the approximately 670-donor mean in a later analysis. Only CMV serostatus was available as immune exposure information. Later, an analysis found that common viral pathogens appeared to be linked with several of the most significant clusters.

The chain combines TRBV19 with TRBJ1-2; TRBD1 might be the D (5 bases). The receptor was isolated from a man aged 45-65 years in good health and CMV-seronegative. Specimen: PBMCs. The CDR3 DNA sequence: TGTGCCAGTAGTATTCCCGGGACTAAGTCTAACTATGGCTACACCTTC. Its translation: CASSIPGTKSNYGYTF.